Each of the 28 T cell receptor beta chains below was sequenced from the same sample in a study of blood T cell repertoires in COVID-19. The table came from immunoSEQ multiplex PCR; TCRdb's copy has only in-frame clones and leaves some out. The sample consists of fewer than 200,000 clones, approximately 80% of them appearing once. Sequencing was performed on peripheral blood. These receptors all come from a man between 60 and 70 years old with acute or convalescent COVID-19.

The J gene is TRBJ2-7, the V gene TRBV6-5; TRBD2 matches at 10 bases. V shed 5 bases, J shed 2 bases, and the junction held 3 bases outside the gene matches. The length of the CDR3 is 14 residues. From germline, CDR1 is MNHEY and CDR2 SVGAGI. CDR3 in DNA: TGTGCCAGCAGTACTCTAGCGGGGGCCTACGAGCAGTACTTC. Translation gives CASSTLAGAYEQYF.

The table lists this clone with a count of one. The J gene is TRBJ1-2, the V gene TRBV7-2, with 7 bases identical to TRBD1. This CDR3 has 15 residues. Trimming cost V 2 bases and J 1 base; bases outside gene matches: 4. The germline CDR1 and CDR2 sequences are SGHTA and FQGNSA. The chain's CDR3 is CASSLSRQGNYGYTF. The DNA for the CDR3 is TGTGCCAGCAGCTTATCAAGACAGGGTAACTATGGCTACACCTTC.

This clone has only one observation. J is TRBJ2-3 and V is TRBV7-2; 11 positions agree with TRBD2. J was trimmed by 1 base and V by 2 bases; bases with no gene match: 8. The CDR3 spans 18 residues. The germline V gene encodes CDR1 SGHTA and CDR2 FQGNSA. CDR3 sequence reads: CASSLNSGGAQGTDTQYF. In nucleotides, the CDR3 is TGTGCCAGCAGCTTAAATAGCGGGGGGGCCCAGGGCACAGATACGCAGTATTTT.

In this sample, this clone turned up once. The CDR3, as DNA: TGTGCCAGCAGTCAGGGGATGAACACTGAAGCTTTCTTT. Translating gives CASSQGMNTEAFF. J is TRBJ1-1 and V is TRBV9, with D possibly matching TRBD1 (6 bases). The germline V gene has CDR1 SGDLS and CDR2 YYNGEE. This CDR3 has 13 amino acids. Trimming cost V 5 bases and J 0 bases, with 8 bases left between them. Full variable domain (rest looked up from reference TRBV9 and TRBJ1-1): DSGVTQTPKHLITATGQRVTLRCSPRSGDLSVYWYQQSLDQGLQFLIQYYNGEERAKGNILERFSAQQFPDLHSELNLSSLELGDSALYFCASSQGMNTEAFFGQGTRLTVV.

This chain's CDR3 is CAIREGRNEQFF. The DNA for the CDR3 is TGTGCCATCAGAGAGGGGCGCAATGAGCAGTTCTTC. The chain couples TRBV10-3 to TRBJ2-1; D is perhaps TRBD1 or TRBD2 (5 bases each). CDR3 length: 12 amino acids. The V gene lost 6 bases and the J gene lost 6 bases, with 9 bases spanning the gap. The germline V gene has CDR1 ENHRY and CDR2 SYGVKD.

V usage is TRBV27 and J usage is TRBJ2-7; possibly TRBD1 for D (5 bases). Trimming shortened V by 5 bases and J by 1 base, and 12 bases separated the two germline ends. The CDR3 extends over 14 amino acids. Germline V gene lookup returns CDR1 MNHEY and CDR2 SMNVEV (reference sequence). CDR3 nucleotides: TGTGCCAGCAGTAGACAGCCCTATTCCTACGAGCAGTACTTC. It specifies CASSRQPYSYEQYF.

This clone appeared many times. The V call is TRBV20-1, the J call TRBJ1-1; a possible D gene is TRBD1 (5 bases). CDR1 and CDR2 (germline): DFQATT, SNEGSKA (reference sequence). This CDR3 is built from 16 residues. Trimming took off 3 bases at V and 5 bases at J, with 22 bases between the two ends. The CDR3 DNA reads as TGCAGTGCTAGTAGTTCGGTCAGGGTATTATTAACTGAAGCTTTCTTT. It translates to CSASSSVRVLLTEAFF.

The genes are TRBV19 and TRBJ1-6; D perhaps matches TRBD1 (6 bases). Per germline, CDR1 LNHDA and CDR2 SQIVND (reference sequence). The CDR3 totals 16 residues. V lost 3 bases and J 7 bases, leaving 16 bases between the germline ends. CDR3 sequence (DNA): TGTGCCAGTAGTATCGGTTGGGCAGGGGAAAATTCACCCCTCCACTTT. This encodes CASSIGWAGENSPLHF.

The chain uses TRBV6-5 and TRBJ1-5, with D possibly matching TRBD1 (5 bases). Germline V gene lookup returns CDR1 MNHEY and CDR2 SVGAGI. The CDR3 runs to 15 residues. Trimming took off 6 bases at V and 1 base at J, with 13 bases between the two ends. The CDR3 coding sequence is TGTGCCAGCAGGAGAACGACAGAAAGCAATCAGCCCCAGCATTTT. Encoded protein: CASRRTTESNQPQHF.

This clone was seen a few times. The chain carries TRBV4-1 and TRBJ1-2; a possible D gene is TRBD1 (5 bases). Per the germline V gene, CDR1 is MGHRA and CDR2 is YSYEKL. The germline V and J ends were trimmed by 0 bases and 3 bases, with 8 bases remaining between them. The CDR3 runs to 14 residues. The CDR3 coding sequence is TGCGCCAGCAGCCAAGATCGGGGGGACTATGGCTACACCTTC. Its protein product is CASSQDRGDYGYTF.

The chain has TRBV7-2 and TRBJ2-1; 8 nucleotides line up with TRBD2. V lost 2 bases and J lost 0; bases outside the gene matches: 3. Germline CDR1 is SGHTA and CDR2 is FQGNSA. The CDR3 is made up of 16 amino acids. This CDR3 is CASSLIAGSSYNEQFF. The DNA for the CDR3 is TGTGCCAGCAGCTTAATAGCGGGGAGCTCCTACAATGAGCAGTTCTTC.

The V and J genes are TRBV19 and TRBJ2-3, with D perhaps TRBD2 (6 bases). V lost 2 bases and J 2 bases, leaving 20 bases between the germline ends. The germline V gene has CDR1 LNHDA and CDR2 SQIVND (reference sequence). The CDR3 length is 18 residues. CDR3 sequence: CASSIRLGGLPYTDTQYF. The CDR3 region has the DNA TGTGCCAGTAGTATACGACTGGGAGGTCTCCCCTACACAGATACGCAGTATTTT. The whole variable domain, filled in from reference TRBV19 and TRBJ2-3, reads DGGITQSPKYLFRKEGQNVTLSCEQNLNHDAMYWYRQDPGQGLRLIYYSQIVNDFQKGDIAEGYSVSREKKESFPLTVTSAQKNPTAFYLCASSIRLGGLPYTDTQYFGPGTRLTVL.

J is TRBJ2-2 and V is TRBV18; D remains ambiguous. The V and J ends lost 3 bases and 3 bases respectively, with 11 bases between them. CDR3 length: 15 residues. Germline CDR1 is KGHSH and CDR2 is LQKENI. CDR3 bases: TGTGCCAGCTCACCGTCTAGGATGGACACCGGGGAGCTGTTTTTT. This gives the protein CASSPSRMDTGELFF. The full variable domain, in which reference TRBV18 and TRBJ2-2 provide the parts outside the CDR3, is NAGVMQNPRHLVRRRGQEARLRCSPMKGHSHVYWYRQLPEEGLKFMVYLQKENIIDESGMPKERFSAEFPKEGPSILRIQQVVRGDSAAYFCASSPSRMDTGELFFGEGSRLTVL.

The CDR3 DNA is TGTGCCAGCAGCTCAGTCCCCCAAGCTTTCTTT. It is translated as CASSSVPQAFF. The chain recombines TRBV11-3 with TRBJ1-1; D is unclear. The CDR3 is 11 residues long. V lost 4 bases and J 9 bases, leaving 9 bases between the germline ends. Germline V CDR1 and CDR2: SGHNT, YENEEA.

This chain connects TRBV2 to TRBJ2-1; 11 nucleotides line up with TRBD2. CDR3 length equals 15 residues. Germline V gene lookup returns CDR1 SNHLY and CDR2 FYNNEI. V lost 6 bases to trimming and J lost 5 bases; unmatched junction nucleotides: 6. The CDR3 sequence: CASRYGTSGNNEQFF. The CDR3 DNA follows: TGTGCCAGCAGATACGGGACTAGCGGAAACAATGAGCAGTTCTTC.

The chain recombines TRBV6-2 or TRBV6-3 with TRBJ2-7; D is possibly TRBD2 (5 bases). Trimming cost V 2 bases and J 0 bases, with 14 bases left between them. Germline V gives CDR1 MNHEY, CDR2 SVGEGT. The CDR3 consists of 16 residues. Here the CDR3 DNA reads TGTGCCAGCAGTTACCCCCGGGATCGCAGCTCCTACGAGCAGTACTTC. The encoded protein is CASSYPRDRSSYEQYF.

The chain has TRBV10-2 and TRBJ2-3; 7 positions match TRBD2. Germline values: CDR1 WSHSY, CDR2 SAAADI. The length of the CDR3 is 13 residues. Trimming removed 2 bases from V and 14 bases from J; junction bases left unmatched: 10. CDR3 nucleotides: TGCGCCAGCAGTGAGGGGACTAAAAGGCACGGGTATTTT. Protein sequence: CASSEGTKRHGYF.

The CDR3 region is CASRSPGGQTGNEQFF. Written as DNA, the CDR3 is TGTGCCAGTAGGAGCCCGGGAGGGCAAACGGGAAATGAGCAGTTCTTC. V gene TRBV19 combines with J gene TRBJ2-1, with 8 bases that match TRBD2. This CDR3 is 16 amino acids long. Looked up from germline, CDR1 is LNHDA and CDR2 is SQIVND (reference sequence). The V segment lost 6 bases and the J segment 7 bases; nucleotides outside the gene matches: 14.

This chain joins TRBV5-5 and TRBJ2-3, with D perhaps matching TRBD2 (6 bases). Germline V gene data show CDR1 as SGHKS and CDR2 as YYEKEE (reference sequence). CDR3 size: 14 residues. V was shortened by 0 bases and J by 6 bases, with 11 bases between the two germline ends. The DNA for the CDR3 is TGTGCCAGCAGCTTGGAGGCGGGGCGGGATACGCAGTATTTT. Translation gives CASSLEAGRDTQYF.

For the CDR3, the DNA is TGTGCCAGCAGTGAGAAAGGACTCACGGGAGAGACCCAGTACTTC. This translates into CASSEKGLTGETQYF. The genes are TRBV6-1 and TRBJ2-5; D might be TRBD2 (5 bases). This CDR3 is built from 15 residues. In germline, CDR1 is MNHNS, CDR2 SASEGT. Trimming removed 3 bases from V and 4 bases from J, with 15 bases in between.

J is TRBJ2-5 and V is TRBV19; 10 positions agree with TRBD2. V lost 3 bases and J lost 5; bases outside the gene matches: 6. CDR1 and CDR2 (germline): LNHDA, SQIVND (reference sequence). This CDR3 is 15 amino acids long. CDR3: CASSILAGAWETQYF. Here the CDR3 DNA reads TGTGCCAGTAGTATCCTAGCGGGAGCTTGGGAGACCCAGTACTTC.

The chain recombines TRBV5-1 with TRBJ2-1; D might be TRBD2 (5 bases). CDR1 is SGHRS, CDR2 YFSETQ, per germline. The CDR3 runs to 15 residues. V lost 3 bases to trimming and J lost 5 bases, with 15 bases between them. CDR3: CASSYSVERHNEQFF. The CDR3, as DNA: TGCGCCAGCAGCTACAGTGTTGAGCGGCACAATGAGCAGTTCTTC.

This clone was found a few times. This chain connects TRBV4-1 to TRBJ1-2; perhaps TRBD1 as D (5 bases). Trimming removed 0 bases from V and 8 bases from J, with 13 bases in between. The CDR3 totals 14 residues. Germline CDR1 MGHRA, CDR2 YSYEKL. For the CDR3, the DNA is TGCGCCAGCAGCCAAGATTACCAGGGAAGGGGCTACACCTTC. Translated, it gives CASSQDYQGRGYTF.

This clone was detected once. CDR3 residues: CASSLNGELNTEAFF. The CDR3 DNA reads TGTGCCAGCAGCTTAAACGGGGAGCTGAACACTGAAGCTTTCTTT. This chain uses TRBV7-2 with TRBJ1-1; D gene ambiguous. Trimming pared 2 bases from V and 0 bases from J, leaving 10 bases between. Germline CDR1 reads SGHTA; CDR2 reads FQGNSA. There are 15 residues in the CDR3.

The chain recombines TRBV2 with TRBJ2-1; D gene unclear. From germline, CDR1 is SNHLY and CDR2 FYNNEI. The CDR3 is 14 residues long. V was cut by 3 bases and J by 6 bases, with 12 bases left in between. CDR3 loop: CASSDSQMVNEQFF. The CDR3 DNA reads TGTGCCAGCAGTGATAGCCAAATGGTCAATGAGCAGTTCTTC. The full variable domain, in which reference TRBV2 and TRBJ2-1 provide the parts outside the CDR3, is EPEVTQTPSHQVTQMGQEVILRCVPISNHLYFYWYRQILGQKVEFLVSFYNNEISEKSEIFDDQFSVERPDGSNFTLKIRSTKLEDSAMYFCASSDSQMVNEQFFGPGTRLTVL.

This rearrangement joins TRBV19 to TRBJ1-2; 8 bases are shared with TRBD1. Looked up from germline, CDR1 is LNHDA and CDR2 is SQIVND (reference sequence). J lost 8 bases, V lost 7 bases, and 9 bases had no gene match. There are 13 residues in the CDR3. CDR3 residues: CASKSGQVEGYTF. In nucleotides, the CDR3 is TGTGCCAGTAAATCGGGACAGGTTGAGGGCTACACCTTC.

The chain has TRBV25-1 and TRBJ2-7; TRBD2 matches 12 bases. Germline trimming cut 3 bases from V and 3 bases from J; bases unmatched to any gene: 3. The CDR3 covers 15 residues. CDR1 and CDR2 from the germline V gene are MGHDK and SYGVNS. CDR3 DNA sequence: TGTGCCAGCAGTGAGACTAGCGGGGGCGACTACGAGCAGTACTTC. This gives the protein CASSETSGGDYEQYF.

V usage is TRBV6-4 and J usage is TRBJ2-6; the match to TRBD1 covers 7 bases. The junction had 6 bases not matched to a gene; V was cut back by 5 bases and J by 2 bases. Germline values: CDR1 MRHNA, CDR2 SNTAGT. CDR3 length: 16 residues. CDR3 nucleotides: TGTGCCAGCAGTCCAGAACAGGGGACTGGGGCCAACGTCCTGACTTTC. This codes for CASSPEQGTGANVLTF.